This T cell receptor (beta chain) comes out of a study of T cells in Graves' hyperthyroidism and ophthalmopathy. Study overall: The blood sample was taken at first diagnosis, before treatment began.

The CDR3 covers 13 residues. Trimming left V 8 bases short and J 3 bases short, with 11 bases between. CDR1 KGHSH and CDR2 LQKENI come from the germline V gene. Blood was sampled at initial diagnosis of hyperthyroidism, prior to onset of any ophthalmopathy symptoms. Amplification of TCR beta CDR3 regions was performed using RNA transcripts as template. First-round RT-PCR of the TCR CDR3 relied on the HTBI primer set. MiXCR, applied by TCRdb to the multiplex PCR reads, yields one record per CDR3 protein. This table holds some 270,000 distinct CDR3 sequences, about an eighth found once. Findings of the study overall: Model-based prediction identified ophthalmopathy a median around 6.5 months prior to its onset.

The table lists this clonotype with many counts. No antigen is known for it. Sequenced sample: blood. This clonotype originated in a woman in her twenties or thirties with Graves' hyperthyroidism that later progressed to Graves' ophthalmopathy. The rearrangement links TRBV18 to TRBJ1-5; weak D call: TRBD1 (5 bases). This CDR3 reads CASQQGNNQPQHF. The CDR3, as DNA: TGTGCCAGCCAGCAGGGCAACAATCAGCCCCAGCATTTT.